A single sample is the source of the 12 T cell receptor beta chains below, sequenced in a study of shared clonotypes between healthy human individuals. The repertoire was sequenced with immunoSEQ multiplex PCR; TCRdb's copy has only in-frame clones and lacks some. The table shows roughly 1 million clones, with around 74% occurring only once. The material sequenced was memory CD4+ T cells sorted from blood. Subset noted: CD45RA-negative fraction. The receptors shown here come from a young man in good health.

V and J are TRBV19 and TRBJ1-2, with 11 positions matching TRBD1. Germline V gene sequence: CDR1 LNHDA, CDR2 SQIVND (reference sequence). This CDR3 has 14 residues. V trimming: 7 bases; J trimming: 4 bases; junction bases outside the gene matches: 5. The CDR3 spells CASTGQGAIYGYTF. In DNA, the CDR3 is TGTGCCAGTACCGGACAGGGGGCTATCTATGGCTACACCTTC.

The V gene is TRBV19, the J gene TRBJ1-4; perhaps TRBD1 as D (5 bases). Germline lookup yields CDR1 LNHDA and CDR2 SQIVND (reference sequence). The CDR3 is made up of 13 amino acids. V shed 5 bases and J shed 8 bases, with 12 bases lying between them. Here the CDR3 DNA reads TGTGCCAGTAGTGAGCCCTGGGACGAAAAACTGTTTTTT. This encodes CASSEPWDEKLFF.

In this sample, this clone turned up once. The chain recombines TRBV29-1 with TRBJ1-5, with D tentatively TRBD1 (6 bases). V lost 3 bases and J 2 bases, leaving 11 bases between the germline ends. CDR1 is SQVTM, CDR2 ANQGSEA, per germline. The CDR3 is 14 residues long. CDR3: CSVDPGDGNQPQHF. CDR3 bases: TGCAGCGTTGATCCAGGGGATGGCAATCAGCCCCAGCATTTT.

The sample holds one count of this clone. The CDR3 DNA sequence: TGCACCAGCAGCCAATGTTGGCTAGTCAACGAGCAGTACTTC. As protein: CTSSQCWLVNEQYF. The rearrangement links TRBV1 to TRBJ2-7; the table's TRBD2 call for D was not verified on the DNA. TRBV1 counts as a pseudogene. This CDR3 comprises 14 residues.

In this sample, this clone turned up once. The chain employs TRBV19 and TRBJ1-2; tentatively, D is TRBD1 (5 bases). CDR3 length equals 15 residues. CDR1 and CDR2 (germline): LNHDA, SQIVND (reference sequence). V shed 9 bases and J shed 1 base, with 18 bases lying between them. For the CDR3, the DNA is TGTGCCAGCCAGAGCGTTAGGGGAATTAACTATGGCTACACCTTC. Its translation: CASQSVRGINYGYTF.

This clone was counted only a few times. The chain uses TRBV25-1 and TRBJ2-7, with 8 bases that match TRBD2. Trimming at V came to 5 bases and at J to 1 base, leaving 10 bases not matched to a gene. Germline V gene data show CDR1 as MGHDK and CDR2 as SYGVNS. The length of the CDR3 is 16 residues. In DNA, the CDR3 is TGTGCCAGCAGTCCCTGGGCCGGGGGGGGATCCTACGAGCAGTACTTC. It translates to CASSPWAGGGSYEQYF.

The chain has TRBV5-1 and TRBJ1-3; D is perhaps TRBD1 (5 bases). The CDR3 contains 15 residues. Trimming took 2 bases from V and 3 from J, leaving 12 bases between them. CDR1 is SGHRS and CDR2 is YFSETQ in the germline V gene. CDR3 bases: TGCGCCAGCAGCTTACGGGAGGGGAGTGGAAACACCATATATTTT. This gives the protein CASSLREGSGNTIYF.

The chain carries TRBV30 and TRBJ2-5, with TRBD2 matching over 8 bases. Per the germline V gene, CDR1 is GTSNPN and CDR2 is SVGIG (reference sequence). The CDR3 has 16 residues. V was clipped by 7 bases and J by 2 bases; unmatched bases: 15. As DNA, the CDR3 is TGTGCCTTCAATGTAGGGAGCGGGAGAGGTCAAGAGACCCAGTACTTC. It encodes CAFNVGSGRGQETQYF.

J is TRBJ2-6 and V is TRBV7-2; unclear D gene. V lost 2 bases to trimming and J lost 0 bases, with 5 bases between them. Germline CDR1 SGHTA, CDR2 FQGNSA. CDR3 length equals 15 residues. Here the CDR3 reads CASSLSTSGANVLTF. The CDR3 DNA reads TGTGCCAGCAGCTTATCTACCTCTGGGGCCAACGTCCTGACTTTC.

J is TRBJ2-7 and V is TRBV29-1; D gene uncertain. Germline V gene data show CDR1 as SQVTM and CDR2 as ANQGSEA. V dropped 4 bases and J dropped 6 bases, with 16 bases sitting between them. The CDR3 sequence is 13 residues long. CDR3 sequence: CSVAITVQSEQYF. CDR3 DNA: TGCAGCGTTGCTATAACAGTCCAGTCCGAGCAGTACTTC.

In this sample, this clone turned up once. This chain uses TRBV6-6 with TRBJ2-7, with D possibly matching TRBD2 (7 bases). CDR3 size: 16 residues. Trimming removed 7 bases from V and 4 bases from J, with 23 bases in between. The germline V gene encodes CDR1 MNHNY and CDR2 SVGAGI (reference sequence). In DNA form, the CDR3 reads TGTGCCAGCAAGCCGGCCGGGGGGCTCACCGGGTACGAGCAGTACTTC. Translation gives CASKPAGGLTGYEQYF.

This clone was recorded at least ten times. The CDR3 DNA follows: TGTGCCAGCAGTCGCCAATCCGGACAGGGCCGAGAGACCCAGTACTTC. It translates to CASSRQSGQGRETQYF. V gene TRBV6-6 combines with J gene TRBJ2-5; 8 nucleotides line up with TRBD1. Germline CDR1 and CDR2: MNHNY and SVGAGI (reference sequence). The CDR3 sequence is 16 residues long. Trimming removed 5 bases from V and 4 bases from J; junction bases left unmatched: 12.